This record covers a single T cell receptor delta chain. The antigen remains undetermined. The entry originates in a study of Vδ1+ human thymocytes. Findings of the study overall: Approximately 20% of thymic delta-chain sequences were Vdelta2, with few Vdelta3, unlike blood Vdelta1+ controls. Highly polyclonal TRG and TRD repertoires with Gaussian CDR3 length distributions appeared in thymus.

Extracted RNA was reverse transcribed into cDNA. CDR3 amplicons came from multiplex PCR with pooled V-gene forward and constant-region reverse primers. With CATT, TCRdb re-called clones from the multiplex PCR reads. The repertoire holds about 75,000 delta-chain clones, 30% to 40% seen once, with roughly 0.26% in the top ten. Germline V gene lookup returns CDR1 TSWWSYY and CDR2 QGS. Trimming cost V 0 bases and J 0 bases, with 23 bases left between them. The CDR3 covers 20 residues. After alphabeta T cell depletion, CD3+ Vdelta1+ Vdelta2- thymocytes were sorted. The sequence was obtained from a boy under three years old who had congenital heart surgery. The J gene is TRDJ1, the V gene TRDV1, with D perhaps given as TRDD2 or TRDD3 (7 bases each). The specimen was Vdelta1+ gamma-delta thymocytes from the thymus. Subset reported: FACS-sorted CD3+ TCRalphabeta- TCRVdelta1+ TCRVdelta2- thymocytes. The CDR3 DNA follows: TGTGCTCTTGGGGAACTTCCGATTCCTACGGGGGATCCCCACACCGATAAACTCATCTTT. This encodes CALGELPIPTGDPHTDKLIF.